The clone carrying this TCR beta chain was observed at least ten times. Its antigen is not identified. The sample comes from a study of T cells in Graves' hyperthyroidism and ophthalmopathy. Study summary: Initial diagnosis, before any treatment, was when peripheral blood was collected. Study conclusions and caveats: A median about 6 months before onset, the model predicted ophthalmopathy.

There were TCR beta CDR3 regions amplified from RNA transcripts. With the HTBI primer set, the TCR CDR3 went through a first round of RT-PCR. TCRdb re-called the multiplex PCR reads with MiXCR, one entry per CDR3 protein. The table shows 660,000 or so distinct CDR3 sequences, with roughly 20% occurring only once. Clinical Activity Scores of at least 3, NOSPECS grades of at least 4 and durations under 3 months characterized ophthalmopathy patients. Diagnostic assessment was based on clinical symptoms, serum thyroxine and TRAb, thyroid ultrasound and orbital computed tomography. The sequenced material came from blood. The clonotype originates from a man aged 30 to 39 with Graves' ophthalmopathy.

The CDR3 loop reads CASSLASASGTYEQYF. The CDR3 nucleotides read TGTGCCAGCAGCTTGGCGTCGGCTAGCGGGACCTACGAGCAGTACTTC. V is TRBV5-8 and J is TRBJ2-7, with TRBD2 matching over 9 bases. The junction had 6 bases not matched to a gene; V was cut back by 0 bases and J by 2 bases. In germline, CDR1 is SGHTS, CDR2 YDEGEE. The CDR3 loop spans 16 amino acids.